A single sample is the source of the 6 T cell receptor beta chains below, sequenced in a study of T cell repertoires in cytomegalovirus infection. One entry per CDR3 protein results from TCRdb running MiXCR on the reads. The table lists 200,000 or so distinct CDR3 sequences, approximately 19% of them singletons, with about 3% in the top ten. The sample comprised PBMCs. The receptors were gathered from a human donor in good health (CMV status not recorded). Some clones in this sample may be carry-over from other donors' samples.

Turning to this clonotype: This CDR3 is missing its conserved last phenylalanine or tryptophan, likely due to a read error. The chain employs TRBV6-1 and TRBJ1-3; 8 bases map to TRBD1. Trimming took 7 bases from V and 0 from J; bases not matched to a gene: 5. Germline assignment: CDR1 MNHNS and CDR2 SASEGT. This CDR3 spans 15 amino acids. This CDR3 is CASKRDRSSGNTIYV. In nucleotides, the CDR3 is TGTGCCAGCAAAAGGGACAGGAGCTCTGGAAACACCATATATGTT.

With regard to this clonotype: The junction shows a germline mismatch at one end, possibly a read error. J is TRBJ2-1 and V is TRBV24-1, with TRBD1 matching 9 bases. The length of the CDR3 is 15 residues. Germline loops: CDR1 KGHDR, CDR2 SFDVKD. The CDR3 spells CATAPARQGVNAQFF. Here the CDR3 DNA reads TGTGCCACCGCACCCGCGCGACAGGGGGTGAATGCGCAGTTCTTC.

This clonotype was detected many times. The gene calls are TRBV12-3 or TRBV12-4 and TRBJ2-4; D not certain. The CDR3 runs 13 residues. V was pared by 6 bases and J by 10 bases, with 16 bases between. CDR3 coding DNA: TGTGCCAGCAGCCTGACTCGCACTCCGATTCAGTACTTC. Protein product: CASSLTRTPIQYF.

This clonotype has a handful of counts. The chain employs TRBV12-3 or TRBV12-4 and TRBJ2-5, with 7 bases lining up with TRBD2. The CDR3 consists of 14 residues. V was pared by 6 bases and J by 2 bases, with 6 bases of the junction left unmatched. The CDR3 region is CASSLADKQETQYF. CDR3 sequence (DNA): TGTGCCAGCAGCCTAGCGGACAAGCAAGAGACCCAGTACTTC.

Details on this clonotype: One end of the junction varies from germline; a read error may be responsible. The chain recombines TRBV12-3 or TRBV12-4 with TRBJ2-7; D might be TRBD1 (6 bases). The CDR3 runs 14 residues. The CDR3, as DNA: TGTGCCAACAGTTTAAGGGGGAGCTCCTACGAGCAGTACTTC. Translating gives CANSLRGSSYEQYF.

This clonotype was detected only a few times. The junction shows a germline mismatch at one end, possibly a read error. The chain combines TRBV12-3 or TRBV12-4 with TRBJ1-5, with 7 bases fitting TRBD1. This CDR3 is 15 amino acids long. Written as DNA, the CDR3 is TGTGCCAACAGTTTAGGGACAGCAAATAATCAGCCCCAGCATTTT. As protein: CANSLGTANNQPQHF.